This T cell receptor beta chain was recorded in a study of long-term antiretroviral therapy in people with HIV. Study results and limitations: When set beside controls, HIV repertoires had CDR3 length ranges that were narrower.

CDR1 and CDR2 (germline): MNHEY, SVGAGI. The CDR3 extends over 12 amino acids. With survey level as its setting, the immunoSEQ assay was v3.0. Sequenced by immunoSEQ multiplex PCR; TCRdb stores in-frame clones only, minus some. Here the sample spans approximately 21,000 clones, more than 75% being singletons. On this clone: The antigen is not known.

V and J are TRBV6-5 and TRBJ2-5; unclear D gene. The DNA end lines up better with TRBJ2-7; the J call may be wrong. The input for sequencing was unsorted PBMCs, taken around 6 years after starting antiretroviral therapy. The sequence came from a man aged 25 to 40 with HIV. The CDR3 is CASSYLAYEQYF. CDR3 sequence (DNA): TGTGCCAGCAGTTACCTGGCCTACGAGCAGTACTTC.